Presented here are 31 T cell receptor beta chains from one specimen sequenced in a study of OX40 agonist ivuxolimab in advanced cancers. Data came from immunoSEQ multiplex PCR; TCRdb stores just in-frame clones and leaves some out. The table shows about 58,000 clones, with 91% occurring only once. This specimen consisted of CD4+ or CD8+ T cells sorted from blood, obtained in a trial of the OX40 agonist ivuxolimab. The receptor set was obtained from an adult with an advanced solid tumor such as melanoma, head and neck, liver or kidney cancer.

This clone was detected only once. This sequence joins TRBV1 and TRBJ2-3; the table's D call of TRBD2 was not tested on the DNA. TRBV1 is a pseudogene segment. CDR3 length: 14 residues. CDR3: CTIGGGLRTDTQYF. Here the CDR3 DNA reads TGCACGATAGGGGGGGGACTCCGCACAGATACGCAGTATTTT.

The J gene is TRBJ2-7, the V gene TRBV4-3; 11 nucleotides align to TRBD2. V was pared by 4 bases and J by 5 bases, with 4 bases of the junction left unmatched. This CDR3 region has 14 residues. Germline V CDR1 and CDR2: LGHNA, YSLEER. The CDR3 DNA reads as TGCGCCAGCAGCCCGAGACTAGCGGGAAACGAGCAGTACTTC. This sequence encodes CASSPRLAGNEQYF.

The chain recombines TRBV7-8 with TRBJ2-1; 8 nucleotides align to TRBD2. With V trimmed by 5 bases and J by 6 bases, 15 bases remained unmatched. This CDR3 has 17 residues. Germline loops: CDR1 SGHVS, CDR2 FQNEAQ. The CDR3 coding sequence is TGTGCCAGCAGCAGAGACCGATTCGTCAGCGGGAGCAATGAGCAGTTCTTC. Protein product: CASSRDRFVSGSNEQFF.

V and J are TRBV29-1 and TRBJ2-3; TRBD1 is a possible D gene (6 bases). V lost 7 bases and J 1 base, leaving 21 bases between the germline ends. From germline, CDR1 is SQVTM and CDR2 ANQGSEA. This CDR3 spans 16 amino acids. The chain's CDR3 is CSASGAGEFRTDTQYF. CDR3 in DNA: TGCAGCGCCTCCGGGGCAGGGGAGTTCCGCACAGATACGCAGTATTTT.

The V call is TRBV27, the J call TRBJ2-7; no reliable D call. V was shortened by 0 bases and J by 3 bases, with 9 bases between the two germline ends. Per germline, CDR1 MNHEY and CDR2 SMNVEV (reference sequence). The CDR3 totals 14 residues. The CDR3 loop is CASSLSVNLYEQYF. The CDR3 bases are TGTGCCAGCAGTTTATCAGTTAATCTCTACGAGCAGTACTTC.

This chain connects TRBV2 to TRBJ1-2; D not resolved. V dropped 6 bases and J dropped 0 bases, with 11 bases sitting between them. This CDR3 is built from 14 residues. Germline-derived CDR1 and CDR2 are SNHLY and FYNNEI. CDR3 nucleotides: TGTGCCAGCAGCGCGGGAATCTCTAACTATGGCTACACCTTC. Protein product: CASSAGISNYGYTF.

The chain recombines TRBV28 with TRBJ2-5; D call uncertain. This CDR3 region has 15 residues. V lost 2 bases and J lost 9, with 19 bases in between. CDR1 and CDR2 (germline): MDHEN, SYDVKM. The CDR3 loop reads CASSLTAEAPLAQYF. CDR3 coding DNA: TGTGCCAGCAGTTTAACTGCTGAGGCCCCACTGGCCCAGTACTTC.

This sequence joins TRBV2 and TRBJ2-5; D gene unclear. Germline CDR1 SNHLY, CDR2 FYNNEI. This CDR3 contains 14 residues. Trimming shortened V by 0 bases and J by 3 bases, and 8 bases separated the two germline ends. For the CDR3, the DNA is TGTGCCAGCAGTGAAGCCCGCCGGGAAGAGACCCAGTACTTC. Translation: CASSEARREETQYF.

The CDR3 DNA reads as TGTGCCAGTAGATCCCTTCAGGGACAGGGGAAGCCCCAGCATTTT. Residues: CASRSLQGQGKPQHF. The rearrangement joins TRBV19 to TRBJ1-5; 10 positions match TRBD1. Trimming cost V 6 bases and J 8 bases; bases outside gene matches: 10. CDR1 LNHDA and CDR2 SQIVND come from the germline V gene (reference sequence). CDR3 length: 15 amino acids.

The rearrangement links TRBV2 to TRBJ2-1; 9 bases agree with TRBD1. Per the germline V gene, CDR1 is SNHLY and CDR2 is FYNNEI. The CDR3 is 17 residues long. Trimming took 5 bases from V and 1 from J; bases not matched to a gene: 9. This CDR3 is CASSQTRTGESYNEQFF. The CDR3 DNA sequence: TGTGCCAGCAGTCAAACCCGGACAGGGGAATCCTACAATGAGCAGTTCTTC.

The chain joins TRBV12-5 to TRBJ1-1, with D unresolved. From germline, CDR1 is LGHNT and CDR2 FRNRAP. The CDR3 length is 17 residues. V was cut by 1 base and J by 0 bases, with 15 bases left in between. CDR3 protein: CASGLALDGAVNTEAFF. In DNA form, the CDR3 reads TGTGCTAGTGGTTTGGCACTGGACGGTGCAGTGAACACTGAAGCTTTCTTT. Complete variable domain (other parts from reference TRBV12-5 and TRBJ1-1): DARVTQTPRHKVTEMGQEVTMRCQPILGHNTVFWYRQTMMQGLELLAYFRNRAPLDDSGMPKDRFSAEMPDATLATLKIQPSEPRDSAVYFCASGLALDGAVNTEAFFGQGTRLTVV.

V and J are TRBV28 and TRBJ1-4, with D perhaps matching TRBD1 (6 bases). The germline gives CDR1 MDHEN, CDR2 SYDVKM. The CDR3 has 18 residues. The V gene lost 11 bases and the J gene lost 8 bases, with 33 bases spanning the gap. The CDR3 DNA sequence: TGTGCCGCCTCTAAACTCCGGGACACGCCTCGGGGGTCGGAAAAACTGTTTTTT. Its protein product is CAASKLRDTPRGSEKLFF. Full variable domain (missing parts from reference TRBV28 and TRBJ1-4): DVKVTQSSRYLVKRTGEKVFLECVQDMDHENMFWYRQDPGLGLRLIYFSYDVKMKEKGDIPEGYSVSREKKERFSLILESASTNQTSMYLCAASKLRDTPRGSEKLFFGSGTQLSVL.

This clone was observed once. The rearrangement uses TRBV27 and TRBJ2-3; 8 nucleotides line up with TRBD2. Trimming cost V 2 bases and J 4 bases; bases outside gene matches: 2. Looked up from germline, CDR1 is MNHEY and CDR2 is SMNVEV (reference sequence). The CDR3 loop spans 14 amino acids. DNA for the CDR3: TGTGCCAGCAGTTTAAACGGGGGGGCAGATACGCAGTATTTT. Residues: CASSLNGGADTQYF.

The gene calls are TRBV5-6 and TRBJ2-7, with TRBD2 matching 7 bases. The CDR3 consists of 13 residues. V was clipped by 4 bases and J by 1 base; unmatched bases: 2. Germline V gives CDR1 SGHDT, CDR2 YYEEEE. CDR3 amino acids: CASSHGRSYEQYF. The CDR3 nucleotides read TGTGCCAGCAGCCACGGGAGGTCCTACGAGCAGTACTTC.

The V gene is TRBV4-3, the J gene TRBJ2-1; 10 bases are shared with TRBD2. This CDR3 is built from 16 residues. Germline V gene sequence: CDR1 LGHNA, CDR2 YSLEER. V dropped 3 bases and J dropped 5; count of bases not matched to a gene: 7. This CDR3 reads CASSQRGLAANNEQFF. CDR3 bases: TGCGCCAGCAGCCAGCGTGGACTAGCGGCCAACAATGAGCAGTTCTTC.

The V gene is TRBV10-3, the J gene TRBJ2-5; a weak D match, TRBD2 (7 bases). V was cut by 2 bases and J by 1 base, with 11 bases left in between. CDR1 is ENHRY and CDR2 is SYGVKD in the germline V gene. The CDR3 totals 15 residues. The DNA for the CDR3 is TGTGCCATCAGTGAGGCGGGGGCACCCCAAGAGACCCAGTACTTC. Its protein is CAISEAGAPQETQYF.

The chain uses TRBV15 and TRBJ2-1; weak D call: TRBD1 (5 bases). V dropped 7 bases and J dropped 4 bases, with 14 bases sitting between them. CDR1 and CDR2 (germline): LNHNV, YYDKDF (reference sequence). The CDR3 consists of 14 residues. The CDR3 here is CATNRHRGYNEQFF. The CDR3, as DNA: TGTGCCACCAACAGGCATAGGGGATACAATGAGCAGTTCTTC.

This chain joins TRBV6-1 and TRBJ2-7, with 7 nucleotides matching TRBD2. The CDR3 runs to 12 residues. CDR1 is MNHNS and CDR2 is SASEGT in the germline V gene. Losses at the gene ends were 11 bases for V and 4 bases for J; bases not matched to a gene: 8. CDR3 DNA: TGTGCCTTGCTAGCGGAAAAATACGAGCAGTACTTC. Translating it yields CALLAEKYEQYF.

The chain recombines TRBV27 with TRBJ2-7; 9 bases line up with TRBD2. CDR3 length equals 15 residues. With V trimmed by 3 bases and J by 3 bases, 6 bases remained unmatched. The germline CDR1 and CDR2 sequences are MNHEY and SMNVEV (reference sequence). This chain's CDR3 is CASSFLAGEHYEQYF. In nucleotides, the CDR3 is TGTGCCAGCAGTTTCTTAGCGGGAGAGCACTACGAGCAGTACTTC.

The rearrangement joins TRBV5-1 to TRBJ2-7; TRBD2 agrees at 9 bases. J was trimmed by 3 bases and V by 0 bases; bases with no gene match: 10. The CDR3 has 17 residues. The germline V gene has CDR1 SGHRS and CDR2 YFSETQ. CDR3 residues: CASSLDLSGSGIYEQYF. Here the CDR3 DNA reads TGCGCCAGCAGCTTGGATCTTAGCGGGAGTGGGATCTACGAGCAGTACTTC.

The rearrangement uses TRBV6-4 and TRBJ1-6, with D uncertain. The CDR3 runs to 15 residues. The germline V and J ends were trimmed by 0 bases and 7 bases, with 10 bases remaining between them. Germline values: CDR1 MRHNA, CDR2 SNTAGT. The CDR3 DNA reads as TGTGCCAGCAGTGACTCGTCCGGAGGAAATTCACCCCTCCACTTT. Translating it yields CASSDSSGGNSPLHF.

The chain combines TRBV4-2 with TRBJ2-6, with D tentatively TRBD1 (5 bases). CDR3 length: 17 amino acids. Germline-derived CDR1 and CDR2 are LGHNA and YNFKEQ. Trimming pared 1 base from V and 0 bases from J, leaving 10 bases between. The CDR3, as DNA: TGTGCCAGCAGCCAAGCTAATCAGGGCTCTGGGGCCAACGTCCTGACTTTC. Translating it yields CASSQANQGSGANVLTF.

The genes are TRBV6-1 and TRBJ2-7; TRBD1 might be the D (6 bases). Trimming left V 1 base short and J 2 bases short, with 15 bases between. Germline CDR1 reads MNHNS; CDR2 reads SASEGT. CDR3 length equals 16 residues. The CDR3 spells CASSEGVGGGTYEQYF. For the CDR3, the DNA is TGTGCCAGCAGTGAAGGAGTTGGGGGCGGCACCTACGAGCAGTACTTC.

The chain employs TRBV28 and TRBJ1-4; TRBD1 is a possible D gene (5 bases). Germline lookup yields CDR1 MDHEN and CDR2 SYDVKM. V dropped 5 bases and J dropped 6 bases, with 22 bases sitting between them. The CDR3 is 17 residues long. The CDR3 DNA reads as TGTGCCAGCAGTGCCTGGGACTCTTCCTCAGGCGATGAAAAACTGTTTTTT. Its translation is CASSAWDSSSGDEKLFF.

This clone was detected only a few times. This chain joins TRBV6-1 and TRBJ1-1, with D hard to call. Trimming removed 0 bases from V and 6 bases from J, with 14 bases in between. This CDR3 is 15 amino acids long. Germline CDR1 and CDR2: MNHNS and SASEGT. The CDR3 here is CASSEAGGVIAEAFF. The CDR3 bases are TGTGCCAGCAGTGAAGCGGGTGGGGTTATCGCTGAAGCTTTCTTT.

V and J are TRBV2 and TRBJ2-3; no reliable D call. Germline CDR1 SNHLY, CDR2 FYNNEI. V shed 2 bases and J shed 3 bases, with 9 bases lying between them. This CDR3 region has 14 residues. The CDR3 loop is CASSEYGGTDTQYF. CDR3 sequence (DNA): TGTGCCAGCAGTGAATACGGCGGTACAGATACGCAGTATTTT.

The rearrangement uses TRBV28 and TRBJ1-1; D is perhaps TRBD1 (5 bases). CDR1 is MDHEN and CDR2 is SYDVKM in the germline V gene. V was trimmed by 10 bases and J by 3 bases, leaving 21 bases between them. CDR3 length: 15 residues. The CDR3 protein is CAITGRKDTYTEAFF. CDR3 in DNA: TGTGCCATCACGGGTCGAAAGGACACCTACACTGAAGCTTTCTTT.

The chain uses TRBV7-6 and TRBJ2-2; 7 bases are a match to TRBD2. The V gene end was trimmed by 7 bases and the J gene end by 0 bases; junction bases not matched to a gene: 5. The CDR3 is 15 amino acids. Germline loops: CDR1 SGHVS, CDR2 FNYEAQ. As DNA, the CDR3 is TGTGCCAGCACCCTAGCGGTCGCGAACACCGGGGAGCTGTTTTTT. This gives the protein CASTLAVANTGELFF.

This clone rates as medium-sized (0.01 to 0.1%). The CDR3 DNA reads TGTGCCAGTAGTATGATGGCTGGAAGTGAAAAACTGTTTTTT. Translation gives CASSMMAGSEKLFF. This sequence joins TRBV19 and TRBJ1-4; D is undetermined. Per germline, CDR1 LNHDA and CDR2 SQIVND (reference sequence). The CDR3 extends over 14 amino acids. The germline V and J ends were trimmed by 3 bases and 7 bases, with 12 bases remaining between them.

V and J are TRBV6-1 and TRBJ2-7; 10 nucleotides line up with TRBD2. The CDR3 is 14 amino acids. The germline V gene has CDR1 MNHNS and CDR2 SASEGT. V lost 6 bases to trimming and J lost 9 bases; unmatched junction nucleotides: 11. This CDR3 is CASRPLAGPSGQYF. The CDR3, as DNA: TGTGCCAGCAGACCACTAGCGGGACCTTCGGGGCAGTACTTC.

This chain joins TRBV4-3 and TRBJ2-1, with TRBD2 identical over 7 bases. The CDR3 length is 15 residues. The V segment lost 0 bases and the J segment 4 bases; nucleotides outside the gene matches: 3. The germline V gene encodes CDR1 LGHNA and CDR2 YSLEER. Here the CDR3 reads CASSQDLAEYNEQFF. The CDR3 DNA reads as TGCGCCAGCAGCCAAGATCTAGCGGAATACAATGAGCAGTTCTTC.